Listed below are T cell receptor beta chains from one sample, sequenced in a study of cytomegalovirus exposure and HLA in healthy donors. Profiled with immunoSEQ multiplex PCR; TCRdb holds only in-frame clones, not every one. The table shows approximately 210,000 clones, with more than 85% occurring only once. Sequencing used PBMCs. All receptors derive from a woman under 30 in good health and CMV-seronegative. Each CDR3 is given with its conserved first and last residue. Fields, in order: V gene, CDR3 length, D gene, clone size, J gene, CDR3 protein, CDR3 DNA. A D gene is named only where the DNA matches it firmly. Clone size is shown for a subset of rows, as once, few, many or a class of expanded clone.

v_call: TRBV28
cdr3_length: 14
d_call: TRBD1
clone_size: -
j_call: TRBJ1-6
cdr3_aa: CASSPGTGASPLHF
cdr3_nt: TGTGCCAGCAGTCCCGGGACAGGGGCTTCACCCCTCCACTTT

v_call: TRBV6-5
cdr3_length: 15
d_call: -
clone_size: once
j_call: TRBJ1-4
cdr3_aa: CASSYGEPRGEKLFF
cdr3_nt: TGTGCCAGCAGTTACGGAGAACCTCGCGGGGAAAAACTGTTTTTT

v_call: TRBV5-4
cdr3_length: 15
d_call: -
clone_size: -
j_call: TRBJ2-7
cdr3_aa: CASSSRSGPTYEQYF
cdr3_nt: TGTGCCAGCAGCTCAAGAAGCGGGCCTACCTACGAGCAGTACTTC

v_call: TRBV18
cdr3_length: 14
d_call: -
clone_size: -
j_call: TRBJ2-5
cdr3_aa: CASSPLVREETQYF
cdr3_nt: TGTGCCAGCTCACCACTCGTCAGGGAAGAGACCCAGTACTTC

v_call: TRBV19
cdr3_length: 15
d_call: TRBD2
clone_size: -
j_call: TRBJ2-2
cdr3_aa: CASTPAGGLTGELFF
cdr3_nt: TGTGCCAGCACACCCGCGGGGGGGCTCACCGGGGAGCTGTTTTTT

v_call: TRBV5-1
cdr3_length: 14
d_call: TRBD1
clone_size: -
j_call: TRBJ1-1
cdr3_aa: CASSSSTGLPEAFF
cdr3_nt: TGCGCCAGCAGCTCTTCGACAGGGCTGCCTGAAGCTTTCTTT

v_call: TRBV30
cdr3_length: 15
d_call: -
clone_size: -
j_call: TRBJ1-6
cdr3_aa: CAWSFVERYNSPLHF
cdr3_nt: TGTGCCTGGAGTTTCGTAGAAAGATATAATTCACCCCTCCACTTT

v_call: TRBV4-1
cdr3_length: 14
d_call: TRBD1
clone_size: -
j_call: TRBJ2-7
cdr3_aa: CASSQGDRGYEQYF
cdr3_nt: TGCGCCAGCAGCCAAGGGGACAGGGGCTACGAGCAGTACTTC

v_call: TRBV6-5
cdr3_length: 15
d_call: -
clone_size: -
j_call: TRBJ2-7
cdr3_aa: CASSAKGGSPTKQYF
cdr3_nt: TGTGCCAGCAGCGCTAAGGGGGGGTCTCCTACGAAGCAGTACTTC

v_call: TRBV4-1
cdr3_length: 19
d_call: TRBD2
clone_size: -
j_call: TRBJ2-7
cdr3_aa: CASSQQKPGTSGGNYEQYF
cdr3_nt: TGCGCCAGCAGCCAACAGAAGCCTGGGACTAGCGGGGGGAATTACGAGCAGTACTTC

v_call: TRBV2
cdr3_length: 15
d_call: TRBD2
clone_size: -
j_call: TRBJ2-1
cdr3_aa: CASSEPGGLTNEQFF
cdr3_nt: TGTGCCAGCAGTGAACCGGGAGGCCTCACAAATGAGCAGTTCTTC

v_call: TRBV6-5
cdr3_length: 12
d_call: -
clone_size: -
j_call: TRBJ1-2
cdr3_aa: CASSYQGGGYTF
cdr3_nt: TGTGCCAGCAGTTACCAGGGTGGAGGCTACACCTTC

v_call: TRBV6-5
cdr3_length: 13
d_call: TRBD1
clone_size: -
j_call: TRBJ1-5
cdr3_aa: CASSGTGNQPQHF
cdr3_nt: TGTGCCAGCAGTGGGACAGGCAATCAGCCCCAGCATTTT

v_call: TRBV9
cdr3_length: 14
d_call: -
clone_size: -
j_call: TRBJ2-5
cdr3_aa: CASSVAGPGETQYF
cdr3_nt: TGTGCCAGCAGCGTAGCCGGGCCGGGGGAGACCCAGTACTTC

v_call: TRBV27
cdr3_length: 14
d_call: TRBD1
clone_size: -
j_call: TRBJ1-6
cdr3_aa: CASSSGTGVLPLHF
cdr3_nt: TGTGCCAGCAGCTCCGGGACAGGGGTACTACCCCTCCACTTT

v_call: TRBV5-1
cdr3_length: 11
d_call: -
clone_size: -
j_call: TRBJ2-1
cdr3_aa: CASSWQGKQFF
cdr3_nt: TGCGCCAGCAGCTGGCAGGGAAAGCAGTTCTTC

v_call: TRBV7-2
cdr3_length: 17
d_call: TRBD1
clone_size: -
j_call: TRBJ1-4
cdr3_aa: CASSFLLPGQVNEKLFF
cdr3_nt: TGTGCCAGCAGCTTCTTACTTCCGGGACAGGTTAATGAAAAACTGTTTTTT

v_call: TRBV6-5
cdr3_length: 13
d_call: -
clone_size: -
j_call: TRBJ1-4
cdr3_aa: CASSLTGSEKLFF
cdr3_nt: TGTGCCAGCAGCCTCACAGGGTCTGAAAAACTGTTTTTT

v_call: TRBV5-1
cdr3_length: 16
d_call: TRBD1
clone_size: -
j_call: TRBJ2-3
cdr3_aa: CASSLGDRGSTDTQYF
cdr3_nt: TGCGCCAGCAGCTTGGGGGACAGGGGGAGCACAGATACGCAGTATTTT

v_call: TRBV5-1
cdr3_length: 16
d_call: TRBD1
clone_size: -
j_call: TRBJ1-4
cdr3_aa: CASSSVDRAGGEKLFF
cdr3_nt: TGCGCCAGCAGCTCCGTGGACAGGGCGGGTGGTGAAAAACTGTTTTTT

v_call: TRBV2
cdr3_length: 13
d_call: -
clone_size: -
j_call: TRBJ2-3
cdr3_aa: CASKTGVTDTQYF
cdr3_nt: TGTGCCAGCAAGACGGGTGTCACAGATACGCAGTATTTT

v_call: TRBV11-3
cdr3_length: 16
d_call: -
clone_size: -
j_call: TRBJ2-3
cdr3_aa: CASSPRDSWSTDTQYF
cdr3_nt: TGTGCCAGCAGCCCCCGGGACTCCTGGAGCACAGATACGCAGTATTTT

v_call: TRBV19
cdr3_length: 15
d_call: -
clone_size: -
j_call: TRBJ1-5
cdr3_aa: CASSWEQVSNQPQHF
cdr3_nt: TGTGCCAGTAGTTGGGAACAGGTGTCCAATCAGCCCCAGCATTTT

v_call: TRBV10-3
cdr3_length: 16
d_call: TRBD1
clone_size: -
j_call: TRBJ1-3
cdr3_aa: CAISDRGPFSGNTIYF
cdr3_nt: TGTGCCATCAGCGACAGGGGACCCTTCTCTGGAAACACCATATATTTT

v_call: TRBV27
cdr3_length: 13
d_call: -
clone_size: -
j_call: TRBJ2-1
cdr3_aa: CASSLTNSAEQFF
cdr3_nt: TGTGCCAGCAGTCTTACTAATTCCGCTGAGCAGTTCTTC

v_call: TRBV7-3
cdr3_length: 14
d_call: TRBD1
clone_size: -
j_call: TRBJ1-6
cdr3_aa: CASSSGQGNSPLHF
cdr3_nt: TGTGCCAGCAGCTCGGGACAGGGCAATTCACCCCTCCACTTT

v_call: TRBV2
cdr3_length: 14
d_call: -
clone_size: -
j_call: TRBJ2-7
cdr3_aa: CASSGTLYSYEQYF
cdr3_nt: TGTGCCAGCAGTGGGACATTATACTCCTACGAGCAGTACTTC

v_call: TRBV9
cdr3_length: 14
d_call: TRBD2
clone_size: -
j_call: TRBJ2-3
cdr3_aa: CASSVGGGENTQYF
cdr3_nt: TGTGCCAGCAGCGTAGGGGGGGGTGAAAATACGCAGTATTTT

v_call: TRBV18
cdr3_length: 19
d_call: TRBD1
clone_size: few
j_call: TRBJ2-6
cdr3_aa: CASSPTPSQGADGANVLTF
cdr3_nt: TGTGCCAGCTCACCAACACCCTCACAGGGGGCGGATGGGGCCAACGTCCTGACTTTC

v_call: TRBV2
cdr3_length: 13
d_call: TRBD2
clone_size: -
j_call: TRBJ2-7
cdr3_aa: CASREPGRNEQYF
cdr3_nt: TGTGCCAGCAGGGAGCCCGGGAGGAACGAGCAGTACTTC

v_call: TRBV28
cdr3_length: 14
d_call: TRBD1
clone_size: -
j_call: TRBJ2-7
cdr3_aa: CASSFRDRGLEQYF
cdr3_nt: TGTGCCAGCAGTTTCCGGGACAGGGGGCTCGAGCAGTACTTC

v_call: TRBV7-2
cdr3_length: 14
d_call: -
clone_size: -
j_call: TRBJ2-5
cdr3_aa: CASSLGDGGGTQYF
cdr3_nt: TGTGCCAGCAGCTTAGGAGATGGGGGAGGGACCCAGTACTTC

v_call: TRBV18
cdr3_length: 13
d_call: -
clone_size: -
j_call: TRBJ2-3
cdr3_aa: CASSPRLKNTQYF
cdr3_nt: TGTGCCAGCTCACCACGTTTAAAAAATACGCAGTATTTT

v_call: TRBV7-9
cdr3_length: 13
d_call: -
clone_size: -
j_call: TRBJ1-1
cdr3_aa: CASRAKGGTEAFF
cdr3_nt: TGTGCCAGCAGAGCAAAGGGGGGGACTGAAGCTTTCTTT

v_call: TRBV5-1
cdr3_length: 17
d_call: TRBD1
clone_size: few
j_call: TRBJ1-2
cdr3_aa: CASSYSTGTLANYGYTF
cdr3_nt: TGCGCCAGCAGCTATTCGACAGGGACCCTGGCTAACTATGGCTACACCTTC

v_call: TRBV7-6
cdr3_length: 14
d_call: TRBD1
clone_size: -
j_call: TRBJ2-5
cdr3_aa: CASSLVWDSGTQYF
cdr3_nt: TGTGCCAGCAGCTTAGTCTGGGACAGCGGGACCCAGTACTTC

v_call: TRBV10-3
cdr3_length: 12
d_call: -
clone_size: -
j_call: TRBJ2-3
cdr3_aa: CAINRGTDTQYF
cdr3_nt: TGTGCCATCAATAGGGGAACAGATACGCAGTATTTT

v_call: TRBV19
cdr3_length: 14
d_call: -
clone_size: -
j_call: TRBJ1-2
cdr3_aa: CASSGSGQIYGYTF
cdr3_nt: TGTGCCAGTAGTGGTTCGGGACAAATCTATGGCTACACCTTC

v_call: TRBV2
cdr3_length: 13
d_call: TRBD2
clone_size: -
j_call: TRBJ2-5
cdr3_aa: CASCGRARETQYF
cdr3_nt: TGTGCCAGCTGCGGGAGGGCCAGGGAGACCCAGTACTTC

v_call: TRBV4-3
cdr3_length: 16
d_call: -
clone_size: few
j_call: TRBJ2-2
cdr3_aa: CASSQDVPGDTGELFF
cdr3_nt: TGCGCCAGCAGCCAAGATGTTCCAGGGGACACCGGGGAGCTGTTTTTT

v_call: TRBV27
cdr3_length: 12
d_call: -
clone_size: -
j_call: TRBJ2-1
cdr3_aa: CASRTPYNEQFF
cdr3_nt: TGTGCCAGCCGAACTCCCTACAATGAGCAGTTCTTC

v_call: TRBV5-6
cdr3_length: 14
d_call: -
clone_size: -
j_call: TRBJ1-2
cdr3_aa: CASNPRPFLRGYTF
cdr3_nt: TGTGCCAGCAACCCTAGGCCCTTCTTGAGAGGCTACACCTTC

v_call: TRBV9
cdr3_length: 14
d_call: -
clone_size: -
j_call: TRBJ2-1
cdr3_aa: CASSVVGSSHEQFF
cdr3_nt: TGTGCCAGCAGCGTAGTAGGGAGCAGCCATGAGCAGTTCTTC

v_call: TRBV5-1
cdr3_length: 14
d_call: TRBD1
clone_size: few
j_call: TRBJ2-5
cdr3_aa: CASSLTGGSETQYF
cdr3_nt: TGCGCCAGCAGCTTAACAGGGGGCAGCGAGACCCAGTACTTC

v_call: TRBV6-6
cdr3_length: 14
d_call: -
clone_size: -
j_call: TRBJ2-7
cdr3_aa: CASSYSAGRWEQYF
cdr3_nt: TGTGCCAGCAGTTACTCGGCGGGTCGCTGGGAGCAGTACTTC

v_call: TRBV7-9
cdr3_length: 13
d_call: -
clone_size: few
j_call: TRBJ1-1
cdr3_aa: CASKGREDTEAFF
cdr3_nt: TGTGCCAGCAAGGGTCGGGAAGACACTGAAGCTTTCTTT

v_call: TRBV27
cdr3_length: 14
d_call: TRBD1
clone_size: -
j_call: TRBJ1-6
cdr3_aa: CASSSPTGRTPLHF
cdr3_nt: TGTGCCAGCAGTTCCCCGACAGGGAGGACACCCCTCCACTTT

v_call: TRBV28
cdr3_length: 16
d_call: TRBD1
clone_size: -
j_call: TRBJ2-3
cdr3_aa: CASSLAAGQGTDTQYF
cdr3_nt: TGTGCCAGCAGTTTAGCGGCGGGACAGGGCACAGATACGCAGTATTTT

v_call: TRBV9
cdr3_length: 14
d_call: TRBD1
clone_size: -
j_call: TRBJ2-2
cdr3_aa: CASSLQGAKGELFF
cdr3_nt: TGTGCCAGCAGCTTACAGGGGGCAAAGGGGGAGCTGTTTTTT

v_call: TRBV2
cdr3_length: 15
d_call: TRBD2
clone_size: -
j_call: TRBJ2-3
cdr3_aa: CASSEGGGSTDTQYF
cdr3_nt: TGTGCCAGCAGTGAAGGCGGGGGGAGCACAGATACGCAGTATTTT